This passage covers 32 T cell receptor beta chains from one sample sequenced in a study of identical twins. TCRdb recomputed calls from the 5' RACE reads with MiXCR, one row per CDR3 protein. Among 1.5 million to 2 million distinct CDR3 sequences listed, 32% were seen once. The source material was cord blood. These receptors came from a newborn girl in good health.

This clonotype has just a few counts. V and J are TRBV28 and TRBJ2-1; D possibly corresponds to TRBD1 (6 bases). This CDR3 has 15 amino acids. Germline lookup yields CDR1 MDHEN and CDR2 SYDVKM. With 7 bases removed from V and 8 bases from J, the gap between germline ends came to 21 bases. The CDR3 here is CASTLGQGREDEQFF. In nucleotides, the CDR3 is TGTGCCAGCACTCTGGGACAAGGGAGAGAGGATGAGCAGTTCTTC. The full variable domain, in which reference TRBV28 and TRBJ2-1 provide the parts outside the CDR3, is DVKVTQSSRYLVKRTGEKVFLECVQDMDHENMFWYRQDPGLGLRLIYFSYDVKMKEKGDIPEGYSVSREKKERFSLILESASTNQTSMYLCASTLGQGREDEQFFGPGTRLTVL.

With respect to this clonotype: This clone may be a read error of a much larger clone one base away. This chain connects TRBV12-3 or TRBV12-4 to TRBJ2-3; TRBD2 agrees at 11 bases. CDR3 length equals 15 residues. In nucleotides, the CDR3 is TGTGCCAGCAGACCCGGGACTAGCGGCACAGATATGCAGTATTTT. The encoded protein is CASRPGTSGTDMQYF.

V and J are TRBV20-1 and TRBJ2-1; the D gene is possibly TRBD2 (6 bases). With 3 bases removed from V and 10 bases from J, the gap between germline ends came to 10 bases. The CDR3 sequence is 11 residues long. The germline V gene encodes CDR1 DFQATT and CDR2 SNEGSKA (reference sequence). CDR3 region: CSARRGREQFF. CDR3 sequence (DNA): TGCAGTGCTAGGCGAGGGAGGGAGCAGTTCTTC.

The CDR3 sequence is CASSVNPVLGSPLHF. The CDR3 DNA sequence: TGTGCCAGCAGCGTGAATCCAGTATTGGGTTCACCCCTCCACTTT. The chain is built from TRBV9 and TRBJ1-6; D gene uncertain. Germline V lookup: CDR1 SGDLS, CDR2 YYNGEE. Trimming took 2 bases from V and 9 from J, leaving 15 bases between them. The CDR3 length is 15 residues.

The V gene is TRBV12-3 or TRBV12-4, the J gene TRBJ1-2; D might be TRBD1 (5 bases). Trimming pared 9 bases from V and 4 bases from J, leaving 15 bases between. This CDR3 region has 13 residues. The CDR3 region is CASTSGASYGYTF. The DNA for the CDR3 is TGTGCCAGTACAAGCGGGGCGTCCTATGGCTACACCTTC.

The chain combines TRBV7-2 with TRBJ1-1; the D gene is possibly TRBD1 (6 bases). The germline gives CDR1 SGHTA, CDR2 FQGNSA. V was cut by 5 bases and J by 4 bases, with 11 bases left in between. The length of the CDR3 is 13 residues. The CDR3 DNA sequence: TGTGCCAGCAGCCGTGGACAGATCACTGAAGCTTTCTTT. Translation gives CASSRGQITEAFF.

The genes are TRBV6-6 and TRBJ2-7, with D possibly being TRBD2 (5 bases). V lost 10 bases, J lost 2 bases, and 12 bases lay in between. Germline-derived CDR1 and CDR2 are MNHNY and SVGAGI (reference sequence). CDR3 length: 12 amino acids. For the CDR3, the DNA is TGTGCCACCTGGACTGCAGCCTACGAGCAGTACTTC. The encoded protein is CATWTAAYEQYF.

The chain has TRBV9 and TRBJ2-2; 11 positions match TRBD1. Germline V gene lookup returns CDR1 SGDLS and CDR2 YYNGEE. With 0 bases clipped from V and 4 bases from J, the junction kept 2 bases outside the gene matches. CDR3 length: 16 amino acids. CDR3 region: CASSVVGTGGTGELFF. The CDR3 nucleotides are TGTGCCAGCAGCGTAGTAGGGACAGGGGGCACCGGGGAGCTGTTTTTT.

The table lists this clonotype with a few counts. The chain combines TRBV7-2 with TRBJ2-3; no clear D. This CDR3 spans 17 amino acids. CDR1 and CDR2 (germline): SGHTA, FQGNSA. V was pared by 3 bases and J by 1 base, with 17 bases between. The CDR3 sequence is CASSFAIDGVGTDTQYF. The CDR3, as DNA: TGTGCCAGCAGCTTCGCAATCGATGGGGTCGGCACAGATACGCAGTATTTT. The whole variable domain, filled in from reference TRBV7-2 and TRBJ2-3, reads GAGVSQSPSNKVTEKGKDVELRCDPISGHTALYWYRQSLGQGLEFLIYFQGNSAPDKSGLPSDRFSAERTGGSVSTLTIQRTQQEDSAVYLCASSFAIDGVGTDTQYFGPGTRLTVL.

The rearrangement uses TRBV5-6 and TRBJ2-7; D is ambiguous. Germline V gives CDR1 SGHDT, CDR2 YYEEEE. The CDR3 runs 12 residues. Trimming shortened V by 4 bases and J by 7 bases, and 12 bases separated the two germline ends. The CDR3 DNA sequence: TGTGCCAGCAGCCAAAGGCGGAATGAGCAGTACTTC. It yields the protein CASSQRRNEQYF.

This clonotype has more than one count but fewer than ten. The rearrangement uses TRBV5-1 and TRBJ1-2, with no clear D. CDR1 is SGHRS, CDR2 YFSETQ, per germline. V was shortened by 0 bases and J by 5 bases, with 14 bases between the two germline ends. CDR3 length equals 15 residues. The CDR3, as DNA: TGCGCCAGCAGCTTGGCGGGCCTCCCGACTTATGGCTACACCTTC. Translated, it gives CASSLAGLPTYGYTF.

This sequence joins TRBV10-2 and TRBJ2-1; the D is unclear. Per germline, CDR1 WSHSY and CDR2 SAAADI. This CDR3 spans 14 amino acids. Trimming removed 0 bases at V and 5 bases at J, with 8 bases between. The CDR3 region has the DNA TGCGCCAGCAGTGAGTCGATCGAAAACAATGAGCAGTTCTTC. This gives the protein CASSESIENNEQFF.

V usage is TRBV28 and J usage is TRBJ1-2; 7 bases agree with TRBD1. V was clipped by 6 bases and J by 8 bases; unmatched bases: 9. This CDR3 contains 13 residues. Germline values: CDR1 MDHEN, CDR2 SYDVKM. Written as DNA, the CDR3 is TGTGCCAGCAGCAGACAGGGTCTAGGGGGCTACACCTTC. Protein: CASSRQGLGGYTF.

V and J are TRBV20-1 and TRBJ1-2; 7 nucleotides agree with TRBD1. There are 13 residues in the CDR3. The V and J ends lost 7 bases and 4 bases, in that order; junction bases with no gene match: 9. Germline lookup yields CDR1 DFQATT and CDR2 SNEGSKA (reference sequence). As DNA, the CDR3 is TGCAGTGTTTCGACAGGGACCGTCTATGGCTACACCTTC. This sequence encodes CSVSTGTVYGYTF.

This clonotype is a singleton in its sample. The gene calls are TRBV20-1 and TRBJ2-2, with D tentatively TRBD2 (6 bases). The CDR3 sequence is 15 residues long. The germline V gene encodes CDR1 DFQATT and CDR2 SNEGSKA (reference sequence). V lost 1 base, J lost 3 bases, and 12 bases lay in between. The CDR3 DNA is TGCAGTGCTAGAGCGACTAGTAAATACACCGGGGAGCTGTTTTTT. This codes for CSARATSKYTGELFF.

The J gene is TRBJ2-7, the V gene TRBV9, with D maybe TRBD2 (5 bases). CDR3 length: 15 residues. Trimming left V 4 bases short and J 7 bases short, with 21 bases between. Germline V gives CDR1 SGDLS, CDR2 YYNGEE. For the CDR3, the DNA is TGTGCCAGCAGCCCACGGACTTCCCTGGGTCAGGAGCAGTACTTC. Translation gives CASSPRTSLGQEQYF.

The chain uses TRBV6-1 and TRBJ1-2; a possible D gene is TRBD1 (5 bases). From germline, CDR1 is MNHNS and CDR2 SASEGT. The CDR3 runs 14 residues. The germline V and J ends were trimmed by 1 base and 4 bases, with 10 bases remaining between them. The chain's CDR3 is CASSEVGAGYGYTF. CDR3 sequence (DNA): TGTGCCAGCAGTGAAGTTGGGGCGGGCTATGGCTACACCTTC.

The rearrangement uses TRBV20-1 and TRBJ2-7; the match to TRBD2 covers 15 bases. The CDR3 length is 16 residues. With 6 bases clipped from V and 7 bases from J, the junction kept 13 bases outside the gene matches. Germline V CDR1 and CDR2: DFQATT, SNEGSKA (reference sequence). CDR3 DNA sequence: TGCAGTGCACAACCGGGACTAGCGGGGGGTTACAATGAGCAGTACTTC. Translation: CSAQPGLAGGYNEQYF.

This clonotype occurred a few times. The rearrangement links TRBV2 to TRBJ2-1; no clear D. The ends were cut back, 7 bases at V and 4 bases at J, with 17 bases in the middle. Germline CDR1 and CDR2: SNHLY and FYNNEI. This CDR3 has 15 amino acids. The CDR3 bases are TGTGCCAGCAACCCCTGGTCCGGCACATACAATGAGCAGTTCTTC. This translates into CASNPWSGTYNEQFF.

This clonotype was picked up a small number of times. The V gene is TRBV11-2, the J gene TRBJ1-4, with TRBD1 as a possible D gene (6 bases). CDR3 length: 16 amino acids. From germline, CDR1 is SGHAT and CDR2 FQNNGV. V was shortened by 1 base and J by 4 bases, with 13 bases between the two germline ends. DNA for the CDR3: TGTGCCAGCAGCTTAGCCGGACAGCGAATTAATGAAAAACTGTTTTTT. Translated: CASSLAGQRINEKLFF.

This chain joins TRBV20-1 and TRBJ1-5; D is perhaps TRBD1 (6 bases). Germline CDR1 reads DFQATT; CDR2 reads SNEGSKA (reference sequence). The CDR3 length is 20 residues. Trimming removed 5 bases from V and 6 bases from J, with 35 bases in between. For the CDR3, the DNA is TGCAGTGCTGGAACTTTGGGTACACCGGGGGCGCGCTGGAAAAGTCAGCCCCAGCATTTT. Translation: CSAGTLGTPGARWKSQPQHF.

This clonotype came up a few times. The CDR3 loop reads CASSVGRSAYNEQFF. DNA of the CDR3: TGTGCCAGCAGCGTAGGGCGGTCCGCCTACAATGAGCAGTTCTTC. V gene TRBV9 combines with J gene TRBJ2-1; D not certain. Germline V lookup: CDR1 SGDLS, CDR2 YYNGEE. Trimming took 0 bases from V and 2 from J, leaving 9 bases between them. The CDR3 extends over 15 amino acids.

The V and J genes are TRBV5-6 and TRBJ2-4; D ambiguous. The germline gives CDR1 SGHDT, CDR2 YYEEEE. The CDR3 extends over 15 amino acids. V lost 4 bases and J lost 1, with 12 bases in between. The CDR3 is CASSRPRGAKNIQYF. The CDR3 nucleotides read TGTGCCAGCAGCCGCCCCCGTGGGGCCAAAAACATTCAGTACTTC.

The gene calls are TRBV6-1 and TRBJ2-5; maybe TRBD2 (7 bases). The CDR3 contains 14 residues. V lost 8 bases and J lost 3, with 16 bases in between. CDR1 is MNHNS and CDR2 is SASEGT in the germline V gene. CDR3 sequence: CASVRWGGEETQYF. The CDR3 bases are TGTGCCAGCGTCCGGTGGGGGGGCGAAGAGACCCAGTACTTC.

Comment on this clonotype: A junction end diverges from the germline sequence, so it may reflect a read error. The chain recombines TRBV12-3 or TRBV12-4 with TRBJ2-5; no definite D call. The CDR3 has 14 amino acids. The CDR3 bases are TGTGCCAGCAGTTTAGTAAGCGCAGAAGAGACCCGGTACTTC. This encodes CASSLVSAEETRYF.

This clonotype was detected only a few times. This chain connects TRBV10-3 to TRBJ2-1; D not resolved. Trimming took 4 bases from V and 3 from J, leaving 4 bases between them. This CDR3 spans 12 amino acids. In germline, CDR1 is ENHRY, CDR2 SYGVKD. The CDR3 is CAISAHYNEQFF. CDR3 nucleotide sequence: TGTGCCATCAGTGCCCACTACAATGAGCAGTTCTTC.

There are a few counts of this clonotype. The chain is built from TRBV7-9 and TRBJ2-3; D unclear. V was cut by 3 bases and J by 4 bases, with 14 bases left in between. This CDR3 has 15 residues. Germline V gives CDR1 SEHNR, CDR2 FQNEAQ (reference sequence). CDR3 sequence: CASSLPDTPSDTQYF. As DNA, the CDR3 is TGTGCCAGCAGCTTGCCGGATACCCCCTCAGATACGCAGTATTTT.

Turning to this clonotype: A much larger clone differs by one base, so this may be a read error. The chain recombines TRBV4-2 with TRBJ1-2, with 9 bases that match TRBD1. Germline assignment: CDR1 LGHNA and CDR2 YNFKEQ. CDR3 length: 19 residues. The CDR3, as DNA: TGTGCCAGCAGCCAAGAAGAAAGGCGACAGGGGGTTATTAACTATGGCTACATCTTC. Translating it yields CASSQEERRQGVINYGYIF.

This chain joins TRBV9 and TRBJ2-1; TRBD1 matches at 8 bases. CDR1 SGDLS and CDR2 YYNGEE come from the germline V gene. CDR3 length: 15 residues. Trimming removed 5 bases from V and 2 bases from J; junction bases left unmatched: 6. The CDR3 loop reads CASSPRDRPYNEQFF. CDR3 in DNA: TGTGCCAGCAGTCCGAGGGACAGGCCCTACAATGAGCAGTTCTTC.

This clonotype was recorded once. One junction end does not reproduce the germline sequence, and a read error may be involved. The rearrangement links TRBV27 to TRBJ1-4; the match to TRBD1 covers 12 bases. Germline loops: CDR1 MNHEY, CDR2 SMNVEV (reference sequence). This CDR3 contains 17 residues. DNA of the CDR3: TGTGCCAGCAGCGGGACAGGGGGCTTTAGGACTACTGAAAAACTGTTTTTT. Its protein product is CASSGTGGFRTTEKLFF. The variable domain in full, with the rest retrieved from reference TRBV27 and TRBJ1-4, is EAQVTQNPRYLITVTGKKLTVTCSQNMNHEYMSWYRQDPGLGLRQIYYSMNVEVTDKGDVPEGYKVSRKEKRNFPLILESPSPNQTSLYFCASSGTGGFRTTEKLFFGSGTQLSVL.

The chain uses TRBV28 and TRBJ2-3; 10 nucleotides align to TRBD2. CDR1 and CDR2 (germline): MDHEN, SYDVKM. Germline trimming cut 3 bases from V and 5 bases from J; bases unmatched to any gene: 5. The CDR3 has 15 residues. Here the CDR3 DNA reads TGTGCCAGCAGTTTGCTAGCGGGAGATGGAGATACGCAGTATTTT. Residues: CASSLLAGDGDTQYF. The full variable domain, its missing parts supplied by reference TRBV28 and TRBJ2-3, is DVKVTQSSRYLVKRTGEKVFLECVQDMDHENMFWYRQDPGLGLRLIYFSYDVKMKEKGDIPEGYSVSREKKERFSLILESASTNQTSMYLCASSLLAGDGDTQYFGPGTRLTVL.

This clonotype has more than one count but fewer than ten. This chain connects TRBV27 to TRBJ2-3; 12 bases line up with TRBD2. Unmatched junction bases numbered 5, after V lost 3 bases and J lost 4 bases. CDR1 MNHEY and CDR2 SMNVEV come from the germline V gene (reference sequence). The CDR3 is 16 residues long. CDR3 amino acids: CASSLRLAGDPDTQYF. CDR3 in DNA: TGTGCCAGCAGTTTGCGACTAGCGGGAGACCCAGATACGCAGTATTTT.